Following are 3 T cell receptor beta chains from one sample sequenced in a study of cytomegalovirus exposure and HLA in healthy donors. The PCR employed 60 Vbeta primers together with 13 Jbeta primers. Libraries were prepared by immunoSEQ multiplex PCR; TCRdb keeps only in-frame clonotypes and omits some of them. The profile covers about 200,000 clones, with roughly 83% appearing a single time and roughly 0.7% taken by the ten largest. The material sequenced was PBMCs. The receptors originated from a boy aged 2 to 9 in good health and CMV-seronegative.

This clone showed up just once. The chain carries TRBV11-2 and TRBJ2-3, with 7 bases matching TRBD2. CDR1 is SGHAT, CDR2 FQNNGV, per germline. V lost 5 bases to trimming and J lost 2 bases; unmatched junction nucleotides: 7. This CDR3 region has 15 residues. The CDR3 DNA is TGTGCCAGCAGCGACCTCCGGGACTACACAGATACGCAGTATTTT. Translated, it gives CASSDLRDYTDTQYF.

This clone was seen once. V is TRBV30 and J is TRBJ2-7; 10 nucleotides align to TRBD2. CDR1 is GTSNPN, CDR2 SVGIG, per germline (reference sequence). Trimming removed 0 bases from V and 0 bases from J; junction bases left unmatched: 2. This CDR3 comprises 15 residues. CDR3 nucleotides: TGTGCCTGGAGTGTAACTAGCGGGACCTCCTACGAGCAGTACTTC. Its translation is CAWSVTSGTSYEQYF.

The chain carries TRBV5-1 and TRBJ2-3, with 8 bases matching TRBD2. The CDR3 loop spans 14 amino acids. V dropped 4 bases and J dropped 4; count of bases not matched to a gene: 5. Germline values: CDR1 SGHRS, CDR2 YFSETQ. CDR3 sequence: CASSPWTSSDTQYF. Written as DNA, the CDR3 is TGCGCCAGCAGCCCCTGGACTAGCTCAGATACGCAGTATTTT. The full variable domain, completed using reference TRBV5-1 and TRBJ2-3, is KAGVTQTPRYLIKTRGQQVTLSCSPISGHRSVSWYQQTPGQGLQFLFEYFSETQRNKGNFPGRFSGRQFSNSRSEMNVSTLELGDSALYLCASSPWTSSDTQYFGPGTRLTVL.